A selection of T cell receptor beta chains follows, all from one sample in a study of shared clonotypes between healthy human individuals. Some clones are missing from TCRdb's copy, which holds only in-frame ones; the method was immunoSEQ multiplex PCR. The sample has some 480,000 clones, 79% seen once; the top ten hold approximately 12%. The sample comprised PBMCs. These receptors all come from a woman in her thirties or forties in good health. Some clones in this sample may be carry-over from other donors' samples. CDR3s include the opening cysteine and the closing phenylalanine or tryptophan. A D gene is named only where the DNA matches it firmly. Where a row states a size, it is once, few, many or the class of an expanded clone; other rows omit it.

j_call d_call clone_size v_call cdr3_nt cdr3_aa
TRBJ2-1 NA NA TRBV5-4 TGTGCCAGCAGCTTGGAACCCTCTCTTCTAGCGAACAATGAGCAGTTCTTC CASSLEPSLLANNEQFF
TRBJ2-5 TRBD1 NA TRBV28 TGTGCCAGCAGTTTAAGGGCAGGGGGCTGGATGGAGACCCAGTACTTC CASSLRAGGWMETQYF
TRBJ1-1 TRBD1 NA TRBV28 TGTGCCAGCAGGGCCGTACCAGGGGGCGGGAACACTGAAGCTTTCTTT CASRAVPGGGNTEAFF
TRBJ2-3 NA NA TRBV5-1 TGCGCCAGCAGCTTGGCCCCCGGCCGGCCCGTCAAGACAGATACGCAGTATTTT CASSLAPGRPVKTDTQYF
TRBJ1-6 NA many TRBV19 TGTGCCAGTAGTAGGCCGAAGAAGGAAAGTAATTCACCCCTCCACTTT CASSRPKKESNSPLHF
TRBJ2-7 TRBD2 NA TRBV30 TGTGCCTGGGCGACTAGCGGTCCCTACGAGCAGTACTTC CAWATSGPYEQYF
TRBJ2-6 NA NA TRBV7-3 TGTGCCAGCAGCCTAATGGGCAGATCTGGGGCCAACGTCCTGACTTTC CASSLMGRSGANVLTF
TRBJ2-2 NA NA TRBV30 TGTGCCTGGAACCGGGCCCCGACAGAAGAGCTGTTTTTT CAWNRAPTEELFF
TRBJ2-3 NA NA TRBV5-4 TGTGCCAGCAGCCGCGGGGAGGTGTCGAGGGATACGCAGTATTTT CASSRGEVSRDTQYF
TRBJ2-7 TRBD2 NA TRBV5-4 TGTGCCAGCAGCGGTGGGACTAGCGGGAGTTTGTACGAGCAGTACTTC CASSGGTSGSLYEQYF
TRBJ2-2 TRBD1 NA TRBV6-4 TGTGCCAGCAGTGAGGGACAGGACACCGGGGAGCTGTTTTTT CASSEGQDTGELFF
TRBJ1-3 NA NA TRBV7-2 TGTGCCAGCAGCTCCTACGGGACCCTCTTGCCCGGAAACACCATATATTTT CASSSYGTLLPGNTIYF
TRBJ2-1 NA NA TRBV30 TGTGCCTGGACCCGAAGCTCCTACAATGAGCAGTTCTTC CAWTRSSYNEQFF
TRBJ1-6 NA NA TRBV9 TGTGCCAGCAGCGCCGGCCTCAATGAATCACCCCTCCACTTT CASSAGLNESPLHF
TRBJ2-7 NA NA TRBV7-2 TGTGCCAGCAGCCAAGTGTACAGGATTTACGAGCAGTACTTC CASSQVYRIYEQYF
TRBJ2-7 NA NA TRBV5-1 TGCGCCAGCAGCCCATCCGGACGGACAAGGGGCGAGCAGTACTTC CASSPSGRTRGEQYF
TRBJ2-1 TRBD1 few TRBV30 TGTGCCTGGAGTTCCGGGACAGGGCTTGTGGATGAGCAGTTCTTC CAWSSGTGLVDEQFF
TRBJ2-7 NA once TRBV18 TGTGCCAGCTCACCCGGGCCGAACTACGAGCAGTACTTC CASSPGPNYEQYF
TRBJ1-2 TRBD1 NA TRBV15 TGTGCCACCAGCAGCGACAGGGCTAAAGGCTACACCTTC CATSSDRAKGYTF
TRBJ2-5 NA NA TRBV18 TGTGCCAGCTCACCCGCGAGACAAGAGACCCAGTACTTC CASSPARQETQYF
TRBJ2-3 NA NA TRBV25-1 TGTGCCAGCAGTGAACAGAGCACGCAGTATTTT CASSEQSTQYF
TRBJ2-3 TRBD2 few TRBV10-3 TGTGCCATCAGTAAAGGGCTAGCGGGTAGCACAGATACGCAGTATTTT CAISKGLAGSTDTQYF
TRBJ2-1 TRBD2 NA TRBV4-1 TGCGCCAGCAGCGCGGGGGGAGGAACCTACAATGAGCAGTTCTTC CASSAGGGTYNEQFF
TRBJ2-3 NA NA TRBV9 TGTGCCAGCAGCGAGGGCGAGGAGGGGACGGTCGTACTTAGCTCAGATACGCAGTATTTT CASSEGEEGTVVLSSDTQYF
TRBJ2-5 TRBD2 NA TRBV11-2 TGTGCCAGCAGCTTTGTAGCGGGTCAAGAGACCCAGTACTTC CASSFVAGQETQYF
TRBJ2-3 NA NA TRBV28 TGTGCCAGCAGTTTGCAGGGGACAGATACGCAGTATTTT CASSLQGTDTQYF
TRBJ2-7 NA once TRBV4-1 TGCGCCAGCAGCCAAGGAAGGCAGGGTTCGCTCTACGAGCAGTACTTC CASSQGRQGSLYEQYF
TRBJ1-5 NA NA TRBV2 TGTGCCAGCAGTCAGTATGAGGGGAGTCAGCCCCAGCATTTT CASSQYEGSQPQHF
TRBJ1-5 NA NA TRBV6-6 TGTGCCAGCAGTTACAGGGGGGCGGTTCAGCCCCAGCATTTT CASSYRGAVQPQHF
TRBJ2-1 NA many TRBV7-3 TGTGCCAGCAGCTTAACTAATGAGCAGTTCTTC CASSLTNEQFF
TRBJ2-4 NA NA TRBV18 TGTGCCAGCTCACCTCCCGCAGGAGAAAACATTCAGTACTTC CASSPPAGENIQYF
TRBJ1-2 NA NA TRBV27 TGTGCCAGCAGTACAAATTGGGGGGGGCTTGTCTATGGCTACACCTTC CASSTNWGGLVYGYTF
TRBJ1-5 TRBD1 NA TRBV28 TGTGCCAGCAGAAAGCTCTTGACAGGGGGTGGTCAGCCCCAGCATTTT CASRKLLTGGGQPQHF
TRBJ2-6 NA NA TRBV28 TGTGCCAGCAGTTTTTTTGGGGATGGGGCCAACGTCCTGACTTTC CASSFFGDGANVLTF
TRBJ1-1 TRBD1 NA TRBV7-3 TGTGCCAGCAGCTTAACGGCCGCGACAGGGGGCACTGAAGCTTTCTTT CASSLTAATGGTEAFF
TRBJ2-2 TRBD2 NA TRBV5-1 TGCGCCAGCAGCTTCGGGCTAGCGGGGGCCGGGGAGCTGTTTTTT CASSFGLAGAGELFF
TRBJ2-7 NA NA TRBV9 TGTGCCAGCAGCGTAGAGGGCAGCTCCTACGAGCAGTACTTC CASSVEGSSYEQYF